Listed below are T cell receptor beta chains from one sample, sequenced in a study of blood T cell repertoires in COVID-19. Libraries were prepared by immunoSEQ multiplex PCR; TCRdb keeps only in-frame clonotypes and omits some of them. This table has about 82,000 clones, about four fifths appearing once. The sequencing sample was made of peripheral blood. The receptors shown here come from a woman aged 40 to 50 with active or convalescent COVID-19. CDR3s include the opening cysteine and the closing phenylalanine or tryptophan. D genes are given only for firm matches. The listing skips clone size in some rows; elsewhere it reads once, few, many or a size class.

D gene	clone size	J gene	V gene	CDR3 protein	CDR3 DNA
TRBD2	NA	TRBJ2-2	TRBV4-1	CASSQEGGVTGELFF	TGCGCCAGCAGCCAAGAGGGGGGGGTCACCGGGGAGCTGTTTTTT
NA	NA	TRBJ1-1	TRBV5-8	CASTLQGNTEAFF	TGTGCCAGCACCCTTCAGGGGAACACTGAAGCTTTCTTT
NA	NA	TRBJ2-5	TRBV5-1	CASSLGLTYRQETQYF	TGCGCCAGCAGCTTAGGACTGACGTACCGTCAAGAGACCCAGTACTTC
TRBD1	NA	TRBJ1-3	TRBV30	CAWNPQGAGNTIYF	TGTGCCTGGAATCCTCAGGGGGCGGGGAACACCATATATTTT
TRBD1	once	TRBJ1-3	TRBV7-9	CASNGQGGSGNTIYF	TGTGCCAGCAACGGACAGGGGGGGTCTGGAAACACCATATATTTT
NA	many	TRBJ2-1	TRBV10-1	CANPSGRGAEQFF	TGCGCCAACCCTAGCGGTCGGGGGGCTGAGCAGTTCTTC
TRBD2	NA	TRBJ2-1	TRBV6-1	CASSERGGHYNEQFF	TGTGCCAGCAGTGAACGGGGGGGACACTACAATGAGCAGTTCTTC
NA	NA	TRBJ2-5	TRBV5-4	CASSPGDQETQYF	TGTGCCAGCAGCCCGGGGGACCAAGAGACCCAGTACTTC
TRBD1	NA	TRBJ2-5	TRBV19	CASSTETGGLETQYF	TGTGCCAGTAGTACCGAGACAGGGGGCTTGGAGACCCAGTACTTC
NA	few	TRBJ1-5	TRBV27	CASRSGYNQPQHF	TGTGCCAGTCGCAGCGGGTATAATCAGCCCCAGCATTTT
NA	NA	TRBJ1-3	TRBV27	CASSLTASSGNTIYF	TGTGCCAGCAGTTTGACAGCTAGCTCTGGAAACACCATATATTTT
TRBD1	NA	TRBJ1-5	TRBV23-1	CASSLRDRPSRNQPQHF	TGCGCCAGCAGTCTCCGGGACAGGCCCTCGCGCAATCAGCCCCAGCATTTT
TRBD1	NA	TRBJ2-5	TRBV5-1	CASSWGDRGETQYF	TGCGCCAGCAGCTGGGGGGACAGGGGGGAGACCCAGTACTTC
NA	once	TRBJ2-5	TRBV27	CASAPGGRPQETQYF	TGTGCCAGCGCCCCGGGGGGCAGGCCGCAAGAGACCCAGTACTTC
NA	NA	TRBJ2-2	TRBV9	CASSQWPGTGELFF	TGTGCCAGCAGCCAGTGGCCCGGGACCGGGGAGCTGTTTTTT
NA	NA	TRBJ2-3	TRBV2	CASSPLKQVYF	TGTGCCAGCAGTCCTCTAAAGCAAGTGTATTTT
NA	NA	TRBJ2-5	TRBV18	CASSPDGQRSIETQYF	TGTGCCAGCTCACCGGATGGGCAGAGAAGTATCGAGACCCAGTACTTC
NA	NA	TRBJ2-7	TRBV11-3	CASSLGTAGVKQYF	TGTGCCAGCAGCTTAGGGACGGCAGGGGTTAAGCAGTACTTC
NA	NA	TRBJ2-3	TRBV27	CASSQGSSRRNFGTDTQYF	TGTGCCAGCAGTCAAGGATCTAGCAGGCGGAATTTTGGCACAGATACGCAGTATTTT
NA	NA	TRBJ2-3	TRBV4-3	CASSQGASGTDTQYF	TGCGCCAGCAGCCAAGGGGCGTCAGGCACAGATACGCAGTATTTT
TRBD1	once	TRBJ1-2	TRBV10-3	CAISDPGQGIDGYTF	TGTGCCATCAGTGACCCGGGACAGGGGATAGATGGCTACACCTTC
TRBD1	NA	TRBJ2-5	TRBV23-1	CASSHLGTELETQYF	TGCGCCAGCAGTCATCTCGGGACAGAATTGGAGACCCAGTACTTC
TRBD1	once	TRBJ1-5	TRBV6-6	CASSPTGGFNQPQHF	TGTGCCAGCAGCCCGACAGGGGGCTTTAATCAGCCCCAGCATTTT
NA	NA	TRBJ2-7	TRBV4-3	CASSPSGYSSYEQYF	TGCGCCAGCAGCCCCTCGGGGTATAGCTCCTACGAGCAGTACTTC
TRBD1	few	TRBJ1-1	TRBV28	CASNPGQGADTEAFF	TGTGCCAGCAATCCGGGACAGGGGGCCGACACTGAAGCTTTCTTT
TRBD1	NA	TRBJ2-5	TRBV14	CASSQVSNRGRQETQYF	TGTGCCAGCAGCCAAGTTTCCAACAGGGGCAGGCAAGAGACCCAGTACTTC
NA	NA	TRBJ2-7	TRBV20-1	CSARDQGRQYF	TGCAGTGCTAGAGACCAGGGGAGGCAGTACTTC
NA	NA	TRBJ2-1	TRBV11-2	CASSQILGNEQFF	TGTGCCAGCAGCCAAATACTAGGAAATGAGCAGTTCTTC
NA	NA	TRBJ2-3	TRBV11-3	CASARGATDTQYF	TGTGCCAGCGCCAGAGGCGCCACAGATACGCAGTATTTT
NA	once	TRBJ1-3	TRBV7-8	CASSSKTGSGNTIYF	TGTGCCAGCAGCTCGAAGACAGGCTCTGGAAACACCATATATTTT
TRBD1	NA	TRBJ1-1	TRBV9	CASSPRPGTGIGEAFF	TGTGCCAGCAGCCCTCGTCCCGGGACAGGGATTGGTGAAGCTTTCTTT
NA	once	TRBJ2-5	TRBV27	CASSLTTPREQTQYF	TGTGCCAGCAGTTTAACCACTCCTAGGGAGCAGACCCAGTACTTC
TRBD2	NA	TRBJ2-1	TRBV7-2	CASSLGERGGTYNEQFF	TGTGCCAGCAGCTTAGGGGAGCGGGGGGGTACCTACAATGAGCAGTTCTTC
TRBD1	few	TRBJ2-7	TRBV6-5	CASTDRDRGYEQYF	TGTGCCAGCACCGACCGGGACAGGGGATACGAGCAGTACTTC
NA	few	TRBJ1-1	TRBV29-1	CSVSIRDDHTEAFF	TGCAGCGTCTCAATCAGGGATGATCACACTGAAGCTTTCTTT
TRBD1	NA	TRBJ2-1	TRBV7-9	CASSLARDSKNEQFF	TGTGCCAGCAGCTTAGCCCGGGACAGCAAGAATGAGCAGTTCTTC
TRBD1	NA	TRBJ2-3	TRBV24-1	CATSDWDRATDTQYF	TGTGCCACCAGTGACTGGGACAGGGCCACAGATACGCAGTATTTT
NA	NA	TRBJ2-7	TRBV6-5	CASSRRGPYEQYF	TGTGCCAGCAGTCGCAGGGGACCCTACGAGCAGTACTTC
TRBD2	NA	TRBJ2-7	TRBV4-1	CASSQELAGASLSYEQYF	TGCGCCAGCAGCCAAGAACTAGCGGGAGCATCCCTCTCCTACGAGCAGTACTTC
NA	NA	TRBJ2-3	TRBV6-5	CASRGTRTSTDTQYF	TGTGCCAGCAGGGGGACTCGTACTAGCACAGATACGCAGTATTTT
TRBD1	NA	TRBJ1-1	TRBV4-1	CASSQDGGDRVTEAFF	TGCGCCAGCAGCCAAGATGGGGGGGACAGGGTCACTGAAGCTTTCTTT
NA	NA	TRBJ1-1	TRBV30	CAWSAPGVGNTEAFF	TGTGCCTGGAGTGCCCCAGGGGTGGGGAACACTGAAGCTTTCTTT
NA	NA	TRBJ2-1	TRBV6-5	CASKHEADEQFF	TGTGCCAGCAAACACGAAGCGGATGAGCAGTTCTTC
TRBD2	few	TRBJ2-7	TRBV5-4	CASSFSSGAGRTYEQYF	TGTGCCAGCAGCTTTTCCAGCGGGGCAGGGCGAACCTACGAGCAGTACTTC
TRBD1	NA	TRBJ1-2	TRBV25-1	CASSETGTGGAVGYTF	TGTGCCAGCAGTGAGACCGGGACAGGGGGCGCGGTTGGCTACACCTTC
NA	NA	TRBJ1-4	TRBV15	CATSRGGGEKLFF	TGTGCCACCAGCAGAGGTGGGGGGGAAAAACTGTTTTTT
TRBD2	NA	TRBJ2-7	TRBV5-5	CASRIEWGGFYEQYF	TGTGCCAGCAGAATAGAGTGGGGGGGATTCTACGAGCAGTACTTC
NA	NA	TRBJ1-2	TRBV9	CASTHDAGLYGYTF	TGTGCCAGCACCCACGACGCGGGCCTCTATGGCTACACCTTC